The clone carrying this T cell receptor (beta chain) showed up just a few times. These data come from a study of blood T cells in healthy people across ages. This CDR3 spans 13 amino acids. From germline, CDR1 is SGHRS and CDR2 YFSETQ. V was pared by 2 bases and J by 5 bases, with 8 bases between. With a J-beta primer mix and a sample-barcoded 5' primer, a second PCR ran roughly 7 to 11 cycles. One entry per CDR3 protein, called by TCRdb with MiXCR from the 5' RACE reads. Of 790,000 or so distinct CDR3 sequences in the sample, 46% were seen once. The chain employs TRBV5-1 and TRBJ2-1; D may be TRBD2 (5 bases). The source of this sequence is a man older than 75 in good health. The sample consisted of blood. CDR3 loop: CASSLYGNNEQFF. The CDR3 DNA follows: TGCGCCAGCAGCTTATACGGGAACAATGAGCAGTTCTTC.